The source of this T cell receptor (beta chain) is a study of read filtering for tumor transcriptome and immune sequencing. Background on the study: R-ISS stage counts were 8 for I, about 16 for II, about seven for III. After DNase treatment, RNA was made into whole-transcriptome libraries.

Molecular barcoded adaptors covering alpha/delta and beta/gamma chains were used on 400 to 450 ng RNA. TCRdb recomputed calls from the reads with MiXCR, one row per CDR3 protein. The sample consists of around 41,000 distinct CDR3 sequences, around 13% of them appearing once. This CDR3 has 13 amino acids. The germline CDR1 and CDR2 sequences are SGHTA and FQGNSA. Trimming removed 1 base at V and 4 bases at J, with 5 bases between. The source is a donor aged 40 or older with multiple myeloma. Sequencing was carried out using a population of CD138-negative cells sorted from bone marrow. The rearrangement joins TRBV7-2 to TRBJ2-1, with no clear D. The CDR3 sequence: CASSLEIYNEQFF. CDR3 in DNA: TGTGCCAGCAGCTTAGAGATATACAATGAGCAGTTCTTC.